This entry is about one TCR beta chain. Antigen unknown. Germline values: CDR1 KGHDR, CDR2 SFDVKD. The V segment lost 5 bases and the J segment 9 bases; nucleotides outside the gene matches: 5. The length of the CDR3 is 13 residues. The record originates from a study of identical twins. The study's findings and limits: In drawing conclusions, the study used cross-sectional statistical analysis and did not follow the same donors. Twin-shared out-of-frame alpha sequences were enriched for low generation probability.

TCRdb called the 5' RACE reads again in MiXCR, with one record for every CDR3 protein. The repertoire holds 600,000 to 850,000 distinct CDR3 sequences, with about 18% as singletons. The sample was also linked to a second study, of T cells expressing NK-cell markers. In that study: Seven HCMV-seropositive donors and one seronegative donor made up the eight sequenced donors. It remained uncertain whether the expanded NKG2C+ T cell clones were specific for HCMV antigens.

The chain uses TRBV24-1 and TRBJ2-1, with 8 bases lining up with TRBD1. Sequencing was done on a sample of PBMCs. This TCR derives from a woman younger than 30 in good health. The CDR3 nucleotides read TGTGCCACCAGTGCCGGCAGGGGGCTTGAGCAGTTCTTC. Translated: CATSAGRGLEQFF.